The clone carrying this T cell receptor beta chain was found a few times. The antigen is unknown. Selection for sequencing was limited to patients who had shown CD8+CD57+ cell expansion by flow cytometry. Every patient presented with severe acquired aplastic anemia. The study sampled blood from patients who had received no therapy. The sample comes from a study of CD8+CD57+ T cells in acquired aplastic anemia. Whole-study results and caveats: Shared by patients and controls, roughly 28 CD8+ CDR3s were abundant in patients.

Both TCR beta VDJ combination and CDR3 sequence profiling were carried out. Genomic DNA was the template for this profiling. TCRdb reanalysed the reads using MiXCR and keeps one entry per CDR3 protein. The sample has some 170,000 distinct CDR3 sequences, around 50% seen once. The sample consisted of sorted CD4+, CD8+, or CD8+CD57+ T cells (not recorded which) from PBMCs. The source is a human donor with aplastic anemia.

CDR3 sequence: CASNLDGVNQPQHF. CDR3 in DNA: TGTGCCAGCAATCTCGACGGAGTAAATCAGCCCCAGCATTTT. The chain is built from TRBV2 and TRBJ1-5; D not certain. The V gene lost 7 bases and the J gene lost 4 bases, with 14 bases spanning the gap. CDR1 is SNHLY and CDR2 is FYNNEI in the germline V gene. The CDR3 is 14 residues long.